This TCR beta chain stems from a study of control samples from healthy donors and cancer patients. Produced via immunoSEQ multiplex PCR; TCRdb's table is partial and in-frame only. The table includes approximately 90,000 clones, about four fifths detected once. CDR1 and CDR2 (germline): KGHSH, LQKENI. The CDR3 consists of 14 residues. Unmatched junction bases numbered 10, after V lost 2 bases and J lost 11 bases. The sequencing input was PBMCs. This receptor was identified in a man aged 65-85 years with lung cancer. The V call is TRBV18, the J call TRBJ1-1; 8 bases line up with TRBD1. DNA of the CDR3: TGTGCCAGCTCACCAAATAGAGGACAGGGATGGGCTTTCTTT. Residues: CASSPNRGQGWAFF. Full variable domain (outside the CDR3, taken from reference TRBV18 and TRBJ1-1): NAGVMQNPRHLVRRRGQEARLRCSPMKGHSHVYWYRQLPEEGLKFMVYLQKENIIDESGMPKERFSAEFPKEGPSILRIQQVVRGDSAAYFCASSPNRGQGWAFFGQGTRLTVV.